Each of the 11 T cell receptor beta chains below was sequenced from the same sample in a study of Ad26.COV2.S vaccination and SARS-CoV-2 variants (dated by TCRdb to 2020 to 2022). Library preparation employed the immunoSEQ multiplex PCR assay. TCRdb carries this immuneACCESS record with in-frame sequences only. Its versions omit some clonotypes, under half of them owing to an unresolved V gene in the studies checked, with the rest unexplained. Present in this sample are 300,000 to 350,000 clones, about 86% of which were seen just once. Approximately 2% of the sample is in the top ten clones. Reading the label with the study, this specimen's treatment or condition is: around 19 received Ad26.COV2.S at low or high dose, single or two shots; about 5 received placebo; per-sample allocation not given. For vaccine and placebo recipients, the sequenced repertoires came from samples collected on day 63 after the first injection.

Source: peripheral blood, taken in a trial of Ad26.COV2.S vaccine versus placebo. The receptor set was obtained from a person aged 18-60 years who received the Ad26.COV2.S COVID-19 vaccine or a placebo.

The genes are TRBV5-1 and TRBJ2-7; no firm D call. The CDR3 runs to 13 residues. Per the germline V gene, CDR1 is SGHRS and CDR2 is YFSETQ. V was pared by 4 bases and J by 3 bases, with 11 bases between. CDR3 in amino acids: CASSPDGYYEQYF. The CDR3 bases are TGCGCCAGCAGCCCTGACGGGTACTACGAGCAGTACTTC.

Only one count was recorded for this clone. This chain links TRBV2 with TRBJ1-3; TRBD1 is a possible D gene (6 bases). Germline V gives CDR1 SNHLY, CDR2 FYNNEI. V was cut by 4 bases and J by 0 bases, with 13 bases left in between. This CDR3 region has 16 residues. CDR3 sequence (DNA): TGTGCCAGCAGTGGGACAGCTAAAGTCTCTGGAAACACCATATATTTT. It translates to CASSGTAKVSGNTIYF. Together with reference TRBV2 and TRBJ1-3, the CDR3 gives the full variable domain: EPEVTQTPSHQVTQMGQEVILRCVPISNHLYFYWYRQILGQKVEFLVSFYNNEISEKSEIFDDQFSVERPDGSNFTLKIRSTKLEDSAMYFCASSGTAKVSGNTIYFGEGSWLTVV.

This clone was counted once. The chain uses TRBV23-1 and TRBJ1-5; unclear D gene. TRBV23-1 is filed as an ORF, its function uncertain. The V and J ends lost 7 bases and 0 bases respectively, with 13 bases between them. CDR3 size: 15 residues. This CDR3 reads CASTQKGHSNQPQHF. The CDR3 DNA reads TGCGCCAGCACCCAAAAAGGGCATAGCAATCAGCCCCAGCATTTT.

The chain has TRBV7-9 and TRBJ2-3; TRBD2 matches 12 bases. The CDR3 has 13 residues. Germline lookup yields CDR1 SEHNR and CDR2 FQNEAQ (reference sequence). CDR3 protein: CAPGLAGADTQYF. CDR3 DNA: TGTGCTCCGGGACTAGCGGGTGCAGATACGCAGTATTTT.

V usage is TRBV18 and J usage is TRBJ1-4, with D uncertain. This CDR3 is 13 amino acids long. V gave up 9 bases and J gave up 5 bases, with 13 bases separating them. Germline values: CDR1 KGHSH, CDR2 LQKENI. As DNA, the CDR3 is TGTGCCAGTGGGCGGGGAAAGAATGAAAAACTGTTTTTT. It yields the protein CASGRGKNEKLFF.

This chain joins TRBV11-2 and TRBJ2-1, with 11 bases matching TRBD2. Germline V CDR1 and CDR2: SGHAT, FQNNGV. The CDR3 extends over 15 amino acids. Trimming removed 1 base from V and 9 bases from J; junction bases left unmatched: 5. CDR3: CASSLVSGGAGEQFF. The CDR3 bases are TGTGCCAGCAGCTTAGTTAGCGGGGGGGCCGGTGAGCAGTTCTTC.

This chain joins TRBV30 and TRBJ2-3; D is unresolved. The CDR3 contains 15 residues. V lost 0 bases and J lost 0, with 10 bases in between. CDR1 is GTSNPN, CDR2 SVGIG, per germline (reference sequence). The CDR3 sequence: CAWSVGQKSTDTQYF. DNA of the CDR3: TGTGCCTGGAGTGTCGGGCAAAAGAGCACAGATACGCAGTATTTT.

This chain links TRBV2 with TRBJ1-5; 8 nucleotides align to TRBD1. Germline V gene data show CDR1 as SNHLY and CDR2 as FYNNEI. The CDR3 totals 14 residues. V lost 6 bases, J lost 6 bases, and 7 bases stayed unmatched. In DNA, the CDR3 is TGTGCCAGCAGCGCGACAGGGGTCGGTCAGCCCCAGCATTTT. The encoded protein is CASSATGVGQPQHF.

The chain couples TRBV27 to TRBJ1-2; no reliable D call. The V end was cut by 6 bases, the J end by 3 bases, with 11 bases between. This CDR3 contains 13 residues. The germline CDR1 and CDR2 sequences are MNHEY and SMNVEV (reference sequence). The CDR3 region is CASRTTSDYGYTF. The CDR3 DNA reads TGTGCCAGCAGAACGACCAGTGACTATGGCTACACCTTC.

The chain has TRBV11-2 and TRBJ2-7; D is unclear. The CDR3 loop spans 15 amino acids. Germline CDR1 and CDR2: SGHAT and FQNNGV. Trimming took off 4 bases at V and 7 bases at J, with 20 bases between the two ends. CDR3 loop: CASSSGLALEMEQYF. The CDR3 DNA reads as TGTGCCAGCAGCTCCGGTTTGGCCCTCGAGATGGAGCAGTACTTC.

This chain joins TRBV7-9 and TRBJ1-1, with TRBD1 identical over 9 bases. CDR1 SEHNR and CDR2 FQNEAQ come from the germline V gene (reference sequence). The CDR3 extends over 16 amino acids. Unmatched junction bases numbered 9, after V lost 3 bases and J lost 4 bases. CDR3 sequence reads: CASSFNRGRGGTEAFF. In nucleotides, the CDR3 is TGTGCCAGCAGCTTTAACAGGGGGCGAGGTGGCACTGAAGCTTTCTTT.